This T cell receptor (beta chain) originates from a study of CD8 T cells in Susac syndrome. The sequenced target, TCR beta, came from blood CD8+ and CD4+ T cells. The TEMRA cells underwent FACS enrichment, while the CD8+ and CD4+ T cells underwent negative isolation. CDR1 and CDR2 from the germline V gene are SQVTM and ANQGSEA. The germline V and J ends were trimmed by 5 bases and 8 bases, with 15 bases remaining between them. This CDR3 comprises 12 residues. A note on this clonotype: Its antigen is still unknown.

cDNA came from about 0.5 to 1 ug RNA primed by random hexamers. In TCRdb, the immunoSEQ multiplex PCR reads were re-called with MiXCR into one record per CDR3 protein. The sample contains about 210,000 distinct CDR3 sequences, about 95% of which appear only once. Study-wide points: The study conceded that relatively few individuals underwent its TCR sequencing and HLA analysis.

The sample was CD4+ T cells from PBMCs. This TCR was sampled from a human donor in good health. The chain recombines TRBV29-1 with TRBJ1-2, with unresolved D. The CDR3 DNA is TGCAGCGTTAGGATACTCGTGTGGGGCTACACCTTC. Encoded protein: CSVRILVWGYTF.